The 13 T cell receptor beta chains below were found in one sample sequenced in a study of blood T cell repertoires in COVID-19. TCRdb's copy holds only in-frame clones and misses some; the assay was immunoSEQ multiplex PCR. The data contain about 98,000 clones, 60% to 80% of them singletons. The sequencing input was peripheral blood. These receptors were obtained from a man aged 55 to 69 with active or convalescent COVID-19.

This chain uses TRBV6-5 with TRBJ2-7; TRBD2 matches at 9 bases. In germline, CDR1 is MNHEY, CDR2 SVGAGI. V was clipped by 6 bases and J by 2 bases; unmatched bases: 5. This CDR3 spans 14 amino acids. CDR3 residues: CASSKTSGPYEQYF. CDR3 nucleotide sequence: TGTGCCAGCAGCAAGACTAGCGGACCCTACGAGCAGTACTTC.

The genes are TRBV24-1 and TRBJ2-5; 11 nucleotides align to TRBD1. This CDR3 has 16 residues. Per germline, CDR1 KGHDR and CDR2 SFDVKD. V lost 4 bases, J lost 1 base, and 4 bases stayed unmatched. The CDR3 DNA reads as TGTGCCACCAGTGACGCCGGGACAGGGGGCCAAGAGACCCAGTACTTC. It specifies CATSDAGTGGQETQYF.

The chain combines TRBV3-1 (or the pseudogene TRBV3-2) with TRBJ2-7; D is possibly TRBD2 (7 bases). Trimming removed 1 base from V and 2 bases from J, with 9 bases in between. The germline V gene has CDR1 LGHDT and CDR2 YNNKEL (reference sequence). The CDR3 is 14 residues long. The CDR3 DNA sequence: TGTGCCAGCAGCCAAGCGGGGGGCGCCTACGAGCAGTACTTC. Protein sequence: CASSQAGGAYEQYF.

This chain uses TRBV2 with TRBJ2-4, with TRBD2 as a possible D gene (6 bases). This CDR3 has 15 residues. Trimming left V 9 bases short and J 0 bases short, with 15 bases between. CDR1 is SNHLY, CDR2 FYNNEI, per germline. CDR3 sequence (DNA): TGTGCCAGTCGTGGCGGGACCTTAGCCAAAAACATTCAGTACTTC. Protein product: CASRGGTLAKNIQYF. Full variable domain (missing parts from reference TRBV2 and TRBJ2-4): EPEVTQTPSHQVTQMGQEVILRCVPISNHLYFYWYRQILGQKVEFLVSFYNNEISEKSEIFDDQFSVERPDGSNFTLKIRSTKLEDSAMYFCASRGGTLAKNIQYFGAGTRLSVL.

V and J are TRBV3-1 (or the pseudogene TRBV3-2) and TRBJ2-7, with TRBD1 identical over 8 bases. The CDR3 is 15 amino acids. V trimming: 5 bases; J trimming: 6 bases; junction bases outside the gene matches: 12. Germline V gene sequence: CDR1 LGHDT, CDR2 YNNKEL (reference sequence). The CDR3 sequence is CASSSSGTGLIEQYF. The CDR3 DNA sequence: TGTGCCAGCAGCTCCTCTGGGACAGGTTTAATCGAGCAGTACTTC.

This clone came up a few times. The rearrangement links TRBV19 to TRBJ2-5; tentative D call: TRBD1 (6 bases). This CDR3 comprises 17 residues. Trimming removed 4 bases from V and 7 bases from J, with 25 bases in between. Germline V lookup: CDR1 LNHDA, CDR2 SQIVND (reference sequence). CDR3 nucleotide sequence: TGTGCCAGTAGTACCCAATCCCAGACTACCCCCAGGGGGACCCAGTACTTC. Residues: CASSTQSQTTPRGTQYF.

This clone has only a few counts. The V gene is TRBV29-1, the J gene TRBJ1-4; D gene uncertain. Looked up from germline, CDR1 is SQVTM and CDR2 is ANQGSEA. The CDR3 covers 12 residues. Trimming removed 5 bases from V and 5 bases from J, with 9 bases in between. DNA of the CDR3: TGCAGCGTTTTATCCCGGAATGAAAAACTGTTTTTT. Protein: CSVLSRNEKLFF.

The rearrangement joins TRBV7-2 to TRBJ1-1; 8 bases are a match to TRBD1. The CDR3 consists of 14 residues. CDR1 is SGHTA, CDR2 FQGNSA, per germline. Germline trimming cut 6 bases from V and 1 base from J; bases unmatched to any gene: 4. CDR3 sequence: CASSFGQGNTEAFF. CDR3 DNA sequence: TGTGCCAGCAGTTTCGGACAGGGGAACACTGAAGCTTTCTTT.

The V and J genes are TRBV4-3 and TRBJ2-1; 13 bases are shared with TRBD2. This CDR3 comprises 20 residues. J lost 6 bases, V lost 1 base, and 15 bases had no gene match. Germline V gives CDR1 LGHNA, CDR2 YSLEER. CDR3: CASSQGVGTSGMTARNEQFF. CDR3 in DNA: TGCGCCAGCAGCCAAGGAGTCGGGACTAGCGGGATGACGGCCCGCAATGAGCAGTTCTTC.

This clone was counted a few times. This CDR3 reads CASSLGLAGEVGGELFF. CDR3 bases: TGCGCCAGCAGCTTGGGGCTAGCGGGAGAAGTTGGCGGGGAGCTGTTTTTT. The chain recombines TRBV5-1 with TRBJ2-2, with TRBD2 matching over 10 bases. J gave up 7 bases and V 0 bases, and 9 bases lay outside the gene matches. CDR1 and CDR2 (germline): SGHRS, YFSETQ. This CDR3 comprises 17 residues.

The chain employs TRBV12-3 or TRBV12-4 and TRBJ1-5; possible D gene TRBD1, 6 bases. The ends were cut back, 5 bases at V and 5 bases at J, with 10 bases in the middle. There are 13 residues in the CDR3. This CDR3 is CASSRNRDQPQHF. CDR3 DNA: TGTGCCAGCAGTCGCAACAGGGATCAGCCCCAGCATTTT.

This clone was counted once. The rearrangement links TRBV5-1 to TRBJ2-3; D might be TRBD2 (6 bases). The germline gives CDR1 SGHRS, CDR2 YFSETQ. V was pared by 1 base and J by 5 bases, with 17 bases between. This CDR3 is built from 16 residues. The CDR3 sequence is CASSLSSSVGGDTQYF. CDR3 DNA sequence: TGCGCCAGCAGCTTGTCGTCTAGCGTTGGGGGAGATACGCAGTATTTT.

This chain links TRBV11-3 with TRBJ2-3; a possible D gene is TRBD2 (6 bases). The V gene lost 1 base and the J gene lost 6 bases, with 20 bases spanning the gap. Germline V gene sequence: CDR1 SGHNT, CDR2 YENEEA. The CDR3 extends over 17 amino acids. This CDR3 reads CASSLGVSSAPGDTQYF. CDR3 sequence (DNA): TGTGCCAGCAGCTTAGGGGTATCTAGCGCCCCAGGGGATACGCAGTATTTT.